The TCR beta chain described here comes from a study of T cells in Graves' hyperthyroidism and ophthalmopathy. Broader study findings: A model of 13 V-J features distinguished ophthalmopathy from stable hyperthyroidism.

This clonotype was detected many times. What it binds is not known. Between the trimmed V and J ends, which lost 2 bases and 2 bases, there was a span of 5 bases. CDR3 length: 12 amino acids. The germline V gene has CDR1 DFQATT and CDR2 SNEGSKA (reference sequence). No ophthalmopathy progression within 18 months constituted stable Graves' hyperthyroidism. For the diagnoses, clinical symptoms, serum thyroxine and TRAb, thyroid ultrasound and orbital computed tomography were used. PBMCs stemmed from approximately 9.1 ml fresh peripheral blood. Amplification targeted TCR beta CDR3 regions from RNA transcripts. HTBI primers were employed in a first-round RT-PCR of the TCR CDR3. Each CDR3 protein gets one entry after TCRdb re-called the multiplex PCR reads with MiXCR. The data show more than 450,000 distinct CDR3 sequences, approximately 14% seen once.

This chain joins TRBV20-1 and TRBJ2-3; D gene uncertain. The receptor's source is a woman between 40 and 50 years old with Graves' hyperthyroidism. Sequenced input: blood. As DNA, the CDR3 is TGCAGTGCTAGACAGTACACAGATACGCAGTATTTT. It yields the protein CSARQYTDTQYF.